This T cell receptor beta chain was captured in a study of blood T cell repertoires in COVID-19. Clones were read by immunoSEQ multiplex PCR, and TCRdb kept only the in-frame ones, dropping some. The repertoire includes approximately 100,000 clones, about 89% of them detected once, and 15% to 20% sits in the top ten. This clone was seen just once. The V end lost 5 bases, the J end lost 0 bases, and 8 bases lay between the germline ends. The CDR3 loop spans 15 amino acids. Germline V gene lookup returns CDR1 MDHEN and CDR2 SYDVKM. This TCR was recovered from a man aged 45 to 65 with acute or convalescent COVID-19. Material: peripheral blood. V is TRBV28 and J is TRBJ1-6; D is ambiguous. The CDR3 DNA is TGTGCCAGCAGTAAACAGAGCTCCTATAATTCACCCCTCCACTTT. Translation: CASSKQSSYNSPLHF. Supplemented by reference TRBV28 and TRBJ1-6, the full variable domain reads DVKVTQSSRYLVKRTGEKVFLECVQDMDHENMFWYRQDPGLGLRLIYFSYDVKMKEKGDIPEGYSVSREKKERFSLILESASTNQTSMYLCASSKQSSYNSPLHFGNGTRLTVT.